This T cell receptor beta chain was sequenced in a study of immune characterization of retroperitoneal liposarcoma. The CDR3 covers 13 residues. Trimming stripped 3 bases from V and 5 bases from J, with 9 bases between. Germline values: CDR1 WNHNN, CDR2 SYGVQD (reference sequence). TCRdb used MiXCR to reprocess the PCR reads, holding one entry per CDR3 protein. The sample carries more than 10,000 distinct CDR3 sequences, about half recorded once. Sequencing was done on a sample of tumor tissue. The sequence was obtained from a female donor with retroperitoneal liposarcoma. The chain links TRBV10-1 to TRBJ2-3, with a tentative D call TRBD1 (5 bases). The CDR3 loop reads CASSDFQGDTQYF. In nucleotides, the CDR3 is TGCGCCAGCAGTGATTTCCAGGGAGATACGCAGTATTTT.